The 8 T cell receptor beta chains below all came from one sample that was sequenced in a study. TCRdb processed the 5' RACE reads anew with MiXCR; each CDR3 protein has one entry. The sample lists approximately 57,000 distinct CDR3 sequences; less than 25% were seen once. Treg sorting used a CD4+CD25+CD127-/low gate. The sample taken for sequencing was tumor-infiltrating Tregs sorted from the breast tumor. These receptors were obtained from a female donor with breast cancer.

Comments on this clonotype: No conserved phenylalanine or tryptophan is present at the end of the CDR3, so a read error is the likely explanation. The genes are TRBV20-1 and TRBJ2-5, with a possible D match to TRBD1 (5 bases). The CDR3 contains 14 residues. V shed 0 bases and J shed 1 base, with 9 bases lying between them. CDR1 is DFQATT and CDR2 is SNEGSKA in the germline V gene (reference sequence). The CDR3 loop is CSARDGAAQETQYL. As DNA, the CDR3 is TGCAGTGCTAGAGATGGGGCAGCCCAAGAGACCCAGTACCTC.

The V gene is TRBV24-1, the J gene TRBJ2-5; perhaps TRBD1 as D (5 bases). Germline-derived CDR1 and CDR2 are KGHDR and SFDVKD. CDR3 size: 13 residues. Trimming cost V 0 bases and J 4 bases, with 5 bases left between them. The CDR3 region is CATSDLTGETQYF. The CDR3 DNA reads as TGTGCCACCAGTGATTTGACAGGAGAGACCCAGTACTTC.

This clonotype occurred a few times. V gene TRBV7-2 combines with J gene TRBJ2-7; possibly TRBD1 for D (6 bases). V was shortened by 5 bases and J by 6 bases, with 14 bases between the two germline ends. Germline V gene lookup returns CDR1 SGHTA and CDR2 FQGNSA. The CDR3 extends over 13 amino acids. Here the CDR3 reads CASSTSQGFEQYF. The CDR3 DNA sequence: TGTGCCAGCAGCACAAGCCAGGGGTTCGAGCAGTACTTC.

This clonotype was detected once. A much bigger clone sits one base away, suggesting this may be a read error. V usage is TRBV7-6 and J usage is TRBJ1-4, with 7 bases matching TRBD1. The CDR3 covers 16 residues. V lost 5 bases and J lost 4; bases outside the gene matches: 10. Germline loops: CDR1 SGHVS, CDR2 FNYEAQ. CDR3 loop: CASSPAPAGGNEKLFF. CDR3 DNA: TGTGCCAGCAGCCCCGCCCCAGCAGGGGGTAATGAAAAACTGTTTTTT.

By sample share, this clonotype is medium-sized. The chain combines TRBV12-3 or TRBV12-4 with TRBJ1-1, with a weak D call TRBD1 (5 bases). Trimming removed 10 bases from V and 8 bases from J, with 11 bases in between. The CDR3 length is 10 residues. The chain's CDR3 is CATSGVEAFF. The CDR3 nucleotides are TGTGCCACATCGGGGGTAGAAGCTTTCTTT.

This clonotype came up a few times. Here the CDR3 DNA reads TGTGCCAGCTCCGCGTCTACCCAACCTACAGATACGCAGTATTTT. Encoded protein: CASSASTQPTDTQYF. The rearrangement uses TRBV6-1 and TRBJ2-3; no clear D. Per the germline V gene, CDR1 is MNHNS and CDR2 is SASEGT. Trimming cost V 8 bases and J 3 bases, with 18 bases left between them. The CDR3 is 15 amino acids.

Ten or more counts support this clonotype. This chain links TRBV7-9 with TRBJ2-5, with D uncertain. CDR3 size: 10 residues. Trimming took off 8 bases at V and 2 bases at J, with 3 bases between the two ends. Germline V gene data show CDR1 as SEHNR and CDR2 as FQNEAQ (reference sequence). The CDR3: CASEQETQYF. The CDR3 region has the DNA TGTGCCAGCGAGCAAGAGACCCAGTACTTC.

This clonotype has more than one count but fewer than ten. The V and J genes are TRBV7-9 and TRBJ2-3; 9 bases fit TRBD2. Germline V gene data show CDR1 as SEHNR and CDR2 as FQNEAQ (reference sequence). This CDR3 spans 16 amino acids. The V gene end was trimmed by 7 bases and the J gene end by 0 bases; junction bases not matched to a gene: 8. The CDR3 region is CASTPSGAESTDTQYF. CDR3 DNA sequence: TGTGCCAGCACCCCTAGCGGGGCAGAAAGCACAGATACGCAGTATTTT. Using reference TRBV7-9 and TRBJ2-3 for the parts outside the CDR3, the full variable domain is DTGVSQNPRHKITKRGQNVTFRCDPISEHNRLYWYRQTLGQGPEFLTYFQNEAQLEKSRLLSDRFSAERPKGSFSTLEIQRTEQGDSAMYLCASTPSGAESTDTQYFGPGTRLTVL.